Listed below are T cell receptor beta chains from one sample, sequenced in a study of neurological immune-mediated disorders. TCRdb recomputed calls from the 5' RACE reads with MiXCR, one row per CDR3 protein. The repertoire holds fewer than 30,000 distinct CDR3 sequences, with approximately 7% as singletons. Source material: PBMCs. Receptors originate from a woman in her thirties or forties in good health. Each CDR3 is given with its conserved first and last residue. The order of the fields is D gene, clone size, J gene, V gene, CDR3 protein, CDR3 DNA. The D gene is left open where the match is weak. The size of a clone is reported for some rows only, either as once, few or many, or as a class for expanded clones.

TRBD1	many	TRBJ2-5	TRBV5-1	CASSWTTDRRGETQYF	TGCGCCAGCAGCTGGACGACGGACAGGCGCGGGGAGACCCAGTACTTC
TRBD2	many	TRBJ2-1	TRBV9	CASSLAGVGNEQFF	TGTGCCAGCAGTCTAGCGGGAGTCGGCAATGAGCAGTTCTTC
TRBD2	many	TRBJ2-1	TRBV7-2	CASSLKVSGRAEQFF	TGTGCCAGCAGCTTAAAAGTTAGCGGGAGAGCGGAGCAGTTCTTC
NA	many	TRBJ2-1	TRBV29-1	CSVERPRSSYNEQFF	TGCAGCGTTGAACGGCCTCGCTCTTCCTACAATGAGCAGTTCTTC
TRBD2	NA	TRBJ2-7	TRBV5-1	CASSSPPSGAYEQYF	TGCGCCAGCAGCTCACCCCCTAGCGGAGCCTACGAGCAGTACTTC
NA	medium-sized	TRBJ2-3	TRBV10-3	CAISESAPPDTQYF	TGTGCCATCAGTGAGTCGGCCCCTCCAGATACGCAGTATTTT
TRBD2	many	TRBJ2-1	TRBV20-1	CSALPPGLASYNEQFF	TGCAGTGCTCTTCCCCCCGGACTAGCTTCCTACAATGAGCAGTTCTTC
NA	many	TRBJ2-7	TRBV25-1	CASSPDRSNYEQYF	TGTGCCAGCAGTCCTGACAGGTCGAACTACGAGCAGTACTTC
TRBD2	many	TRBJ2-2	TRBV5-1	CASSLEAAGGGNGELFF	TGCGCCAGCAGCTTGGAGGCCGCGGGAGGTGGTAACGGGGAGCTGTTTTTT
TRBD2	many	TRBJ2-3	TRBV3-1	CASSPRTSGSSDTQYF	TGTGCCAGCAGCCCCCGGACTAGCGGGAGCTCAGATACGCAGTATTTT
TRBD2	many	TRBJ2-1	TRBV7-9	CAILLGGGPGEQFF	TGTGCCATTTTACTGGGGGGAGGGCCCGGAGAGCAGTTCTTC
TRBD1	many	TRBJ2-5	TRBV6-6	CASSYSRTGRPQYF	TGTGCCAGCAGTTACTCTAGGACAGGGAGACCCCAGTACTTC
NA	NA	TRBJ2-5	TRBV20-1	CSATAKAKYIQETQYF	TGCAGTGCTACCGCCAAGGCTAAATATATCCAAGAGACCCAGTACTTC
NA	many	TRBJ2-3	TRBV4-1	CASSQEGRGRSSDTQYF	TGCGCCAGCAGCCAAGAAGGACGGGGGAGGAGCTCAGATACGCAGTATTTT
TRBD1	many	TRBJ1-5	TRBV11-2	CASSLGTGVYQPQHF	TGTGCCAGCAGCTTAGGGACAGGGGTCTATCAGCCCCAGCATTTT
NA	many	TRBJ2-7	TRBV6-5	CASSYPTGWGSYEQYF	TGTGCCAGCAGTTACCCGACGGGCTGGGGCTCCTACGAGCAGTACTTC
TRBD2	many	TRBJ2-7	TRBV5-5	CASSGGLAGAGEQYF	TGTGCCAGCAGCGGGGGACTAGCGGGAGCGGGCGAGCAGTACTTC
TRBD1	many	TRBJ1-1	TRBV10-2	CASTPTGRNTEAFF	TGCGCCAGCACTCCGACAGGGAGGAACACTGAAGCTTTCTTT
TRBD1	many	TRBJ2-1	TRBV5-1	CASSRDRVGYNEQFF	TGCGCCAGCAGCCGGGACAGGGTTGGCTACAATGAGCAGTTCTTC
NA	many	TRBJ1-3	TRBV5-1	CASSLAGRTSGNTIYF	TGCGCCAGCAGCTTGGCCGGACGGACCTCTGGAAACACCATATATTTT
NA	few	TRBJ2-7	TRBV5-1	CASSLHFLSAASSYEQYF	TGCGCCAGCAGCTTGCATTTTCTCTCAGCGGCCTCCTCCTACGAGCAGTACTTC
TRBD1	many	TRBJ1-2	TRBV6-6	CASSYPQGAHYGYTF	TGTGCCAGCAGTTACCCCCAGGGGGCGCACTATGGCTACACCTTC
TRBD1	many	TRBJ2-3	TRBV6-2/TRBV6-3	CASSHGQGPDTQYF	TGTGCCAGCAGCCATGGACAGGGCCCAGATACGCAGTATTTT
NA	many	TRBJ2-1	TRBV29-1	CSVRRQGGVAFF	TGCAGCGTTCGTCGGCAGGGGGGTGTTGCGTTCTTC
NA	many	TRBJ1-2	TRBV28	CASSLMAPRGYGYTF	TGTGCCAGCAGTTTAATGGCACCCCGAGGGTATGGCTACACCTTC
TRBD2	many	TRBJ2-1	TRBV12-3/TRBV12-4	CASRAGTSGRAPRMDEQFF	TGTGCCAGCAGAGCCGGGACTAGCGGGAGGGCCCCCCGAATGGATGAGCAGTTCTTC
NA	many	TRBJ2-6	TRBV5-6	CASSALSGANVLTF	TGTGCCAGCAGCGCCCTCTCTGGGGCCAACGTCCTGACTTTC
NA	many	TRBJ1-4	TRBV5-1	CASSPEAATNEKLFF	TGCGCCAGCAGTCCGGAGGCGGCAACTAATGAAAAACTGTTTTTT
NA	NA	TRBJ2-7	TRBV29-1	CSVGGEYPGDEQYF	TGCAGCGTTGGAGGAGAATATCCGGGAGACGAGCAGTACTTC
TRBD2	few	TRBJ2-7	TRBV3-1	CASSNSGSPHEQYF	TGTGCCAGCAGCAATAGCGGGAGTCCCCACGAGCAGTACTTC
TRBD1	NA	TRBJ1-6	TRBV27	CASSYLSPGTGYDYNSPLHF	TGTGCCAGCAGTTACCTAAGTCCCGGGACAGGATACGATTATAATTCACCCCTCCACTTT
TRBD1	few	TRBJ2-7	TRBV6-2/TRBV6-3	CASSNRRDRAYEQYF	TGTGCCAGCAGTAACCGACGGGACAGGGCCTACGAGCAGTACTTC
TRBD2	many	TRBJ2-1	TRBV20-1	CSATFRGTDIAGVDEQFF	TGCAGTGCTACCTTCCGGGGGACGGATATAGCGGGAGTGGATGAGCAGTTCTTC
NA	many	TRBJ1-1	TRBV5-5	CASSLAGNTEAFF	TGTGCCAGCAGCTTGGCCGGGAACACTGAAGCTTTCTTT
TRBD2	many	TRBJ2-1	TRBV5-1	CASSVNPGLAYNEQFF	TGCGCCAGCAGCGTGAATCCGGGACTAGCCTACAATGAGCAGTTCTTC
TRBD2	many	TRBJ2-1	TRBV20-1	CSARRGGGLINEQFF	TGCAGTGCTAGACGGGGGGGAGGGCTAATCAATGAGCAGTTCTTC
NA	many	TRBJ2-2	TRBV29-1	CSVEARRAGLNTGELFF	TGCAGCGTTGAAGCCCGGAGGGCGGGACTGAACACCGGGGAGCTGTTTTTT
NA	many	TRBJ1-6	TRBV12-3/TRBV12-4	CASSLSADSPLHF	TGTGCCAGCAGTTTATCAGCAGATTCACCCCTCCACTTT
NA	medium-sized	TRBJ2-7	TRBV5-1	CASSLAWDFNEQYF	TGCGCCAGCAGCTTGGCCTGGGATTTCAACGAGCAGTACTTC
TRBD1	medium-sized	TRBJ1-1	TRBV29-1	CSATGGQGAMNTEAFF	TGCAGCGCCACAGGGGGACAGGGCGCGATGAACACTGAAGCTTTCTTT
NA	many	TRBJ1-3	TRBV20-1	CSARGNRLFGNTIYF	TGCAGTGCTAGAGGGAACCGACTCTTCGGAAACACCATATATTTT
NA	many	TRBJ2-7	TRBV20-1	CSARVGRASNYEQYF	TGCAGTGCTAGAGTGGGCCGGGCCTCCAATTACGAGCAGTACTTC
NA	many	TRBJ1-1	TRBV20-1	CSAREGDRQTEAFF	TGCAGTGCTAGAGAAGGAGACAGACAAACTGAAGCTTTCTTT
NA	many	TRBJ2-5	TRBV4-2	CASSLSGGAETQYF	TGTGCCAGCAGCTTATCCGGGGGCGCTGAGACCCAGTACTTC
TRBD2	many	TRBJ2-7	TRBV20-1	CSAREIGTSGRSEQYF	TGCAGTGCTAGGGAGATCGGGACTAGCGGGAGAAGCGAGCAGTACTTC
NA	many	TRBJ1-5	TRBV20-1	CSATEYNQPQHF	TGCAGTGCAACAGAGTACAATCAGCCCCAGCATTTT
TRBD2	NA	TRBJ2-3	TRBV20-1	CSARDIGGTDTQYF	TGCAGTGCTAGAGATATCGGGGGGACAGATACGCAGTATTTT
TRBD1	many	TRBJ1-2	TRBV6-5	CASSPGQLYGYTF	TGTGCCAGCAGCCCGGGACAGCTTTATGGCTACACCTTC
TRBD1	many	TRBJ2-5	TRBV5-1	CASGAQQGEETQYF	TGCGCCAGCGGTGCCCAACAGGGGGAAGAGACCCAGTACTTC
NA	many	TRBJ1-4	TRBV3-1	CASSQRGPKEKLFF	TGTGCCAGCAGCCAAAGGGGACCTAAAGAAAAACTGTTTTTT
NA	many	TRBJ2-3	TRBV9	CASSPGDGTDTQYF	TGTGCCAGCAGCCCAGGGGATGGCACAGATACGCAGTATTTT
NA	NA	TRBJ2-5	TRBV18	CASSPPLGDNQETQYF	TGTGCCAGCTCACCACCGTTAGGGGACAATCAAGAGACCCAGTACTTC
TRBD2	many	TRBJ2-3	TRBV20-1	CSAGRLAGGPDTQYF	TGCAGTGCTGGAAGACTAGCGGGAGGGCCAGATACGCAGTATTTT
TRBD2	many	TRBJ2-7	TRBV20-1	CSASDPSGSRYEQYF	TGCAGTGCTAGTGACCCTAGCGGGAGCCGTTACGAGCAGTACTTC
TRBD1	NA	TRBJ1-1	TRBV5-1	CASSFRTGETEAFF	TGCGCCAGCAGCTTCCGGACAGGAGAGACTGAAGCTTTCTTT
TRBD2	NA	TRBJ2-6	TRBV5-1	CASTSGLAGSKDVLTF	TGCGCCAGCACCTCTGGACTAGCGGGGAGCAAGGACGTCCTGACTTTC
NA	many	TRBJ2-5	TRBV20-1	CSASNHGETQYF	TGCAGTGCTAGTAACCACGGGGAGACCCAGTACTTC